The 13 T cell receptor beta chains below come from one sample, sequenced in a study of blood T cell repertoires in COVID-19. Sequencing was performed with immunoSEQ multiplex PCR; in TCRdb, only in-frame clones are kept and a portion is missing. The table lists roughly 200,000 clones, about four fifths of them singletons, with approximately 4.9% in the top ten. The sequencing input was PBMCs or T cells enriched from blood (not recorded which). Every receptor here comes from a woman aged 45-59 years who had been exposed to COVID-19.

The chain couples TRBV2 to TRBJ2-7; 9 nucleotides agree with TRBD2. CDR1 and CDR2 (germline): SNHLY, FYNNEI. The CDR3 totals 14 residues. The junction had 5 bases not matched to a gene; V was cut back by 8 bases and J by 0 bases. CDR3 loop: CASCTSGFSYEQYF. The CDR3 DNA reads as TGTGCCAGCTGTACTAGCGGGTTCTCCTACGAGCAGTACTTC.

J is TRBJ2-2 and V is TRBV27, with a possible D match to TRBD2 (5 bases). V lost 2 bases, J lost 7 bases, and 17 bases lay in between. CDR3 length: 16 amino acids. Germline-derived CDR1 and CDR2 are MNHEY and SMNVEV (reference sequence). The CDR3 bases are TGTGCCAGCAGTTTAGTCGGGGTAGCTGGAAGCGGGGAGCTGTTTTTT. Protein sequence: CASSLVGVAGSGELFF.

This chain connects TRBV7-2 to TRBJ2-3; 8 bases align to TRBD2. Trimming took 2 bases from V and 2 from J; bases not matched to a gene: 6. This CDR3 is 16 amino acids long. Per the germline V gene, CDR1 is SGHTA and CDR2 is FQGNSA. The CDR3 protein is CASSLQSGGVTDTQYF. As DNA, the CDR3 is TGTGCCAGCAGCTTACAAAGCGGGGGAGTCACAGATACGCAGTATTTT.

This chain joins TRBV12-3 or TRBV12-4 and TRBJ2-2, with 7 positions matching TRBD1. With V trimmed by 6 bases and J by 7 bases, 5 bases remained unmatched. The CDR3 is 13 amino acids. This CDR3 reads CASSLPGGGELFF. CDR3 in DNA: TGTGCCAGCAGCCTCCCAGGGGGCGGGGAGCTGTTTTTT.

The chain links TRBV5-6 to TRBJ1-1; D is undetermined. Germline values: CDR1 SGHDT, CDR2 YYEEEE. The CDR3 has 15 amino acids. Trimming took 3 bases from V and 12 from J, leaving 24 bases between them. The DNA of the CDR3 is TGTGCCAGCAGCTGGGTGGCGGGTGGAGTGGACGAAACTTTCTTT. Its translation: CASSWVAGGVDETFF.

This clone counts as medium-sized. The rearrangement uses TRBV2 and TRBJ1-6; 7 positions agree with TRBD1. The V gene end was trimmed by 7 bases and the J gene end by 7 bases; junction bases not matched to a gene: 7. Germline V gives CDR1 SNHLY, CDR2 FYNNEI. The CDR3 is 14 residues long. CDR3 region: CASKQDRLNSPLHF. The CDR3 bases are TGTGCCAGCAAGCAGGACAGGCTGAATTCACCCCTCCACTTT.

The chain is built from TRBV5-4 and TRBJ2-1, with a possible D match to TRBD2 (5 bases). The CDR3 is 15 residues long. Trimming took 4 bases from V and 0 from J, leaving 11 bases between them. Germline lookup yields CDR1 SGHNT and CDR2 YYREEE (reference sequence). CDR3 sequence reads: CASSARRDSYNEQFF. For the CDR3, the DNA is TGTGCCAGCAGCGCTCGCCGGGACTCCTACAATGAGCAGTTCTTC. The full variable domain, with the rest looked up from reference TRBV5-4 and TRBJ2-1, is ETGVTQSPTHLIKTRGQQVTLRCSSQSGHNTVSWYQQALGQGPQFIFQYYREEENGRGNFPPRFSGLQFPNYSSELNVNALELDDSALYLCASSARRDSYNEQFFGPGTRLTVL.

This clone was detected ten times or more. The V and J genes are TRBV7-3 and TRBJ2-1; 9 bases line up with TRBD2. The ends lost 3 bases at V and 3 bases at J; junction bases unmatched: 0. This CDR3 spans 14 amino acids. CDR1 and CDR2 (germline): SGHTA, FQGTGA. The CDR3 bases are TGTGCCAGCAGCTTTAGCGGGGGCTACAATGAGCAGTTCTTC. Its protein is CASSFSGGYNEQFF.

The chain has TRBV4-2 and TRBJ1-5; D may be TRBD1 (6 bases). CDR1 is LGHNA and CDR2 is YNFKEQ in the germline V gene. Trimming removed 2 bases from V and 6 bases from J, with 11 bases in between. The CDR3 loop spans 14 amino acids. As DNA, the CDR3 is TGTGCCAGCAGCCAAACAGGGAACTTTCAGCCCCAGCATTTT. Protein product: CASSQTGNFQPQHF.

The V call is TRBV15, the J call TRBJ1-1; no reliable D call. The germline V gene encodes CDR1 LNHNV and CDR2 YYDKDF (reference sequence). V lost 2 bases and J lost 7, with 11 bases in between. This CDR3 spans 13 amino acids. CDR3 region: CATSRRESGEAFF. The CDR3 nucleotides read TGTGCCACCAGCAGAAGGGAGAGCGGTGAAGCTTTCTTT.

The V and J genes are TRBV6-2 or TRBV6-3 and TRBJ2-1; possibly TRBD2 for D (7 bases). CDR1 and CDR2 (germline): MNHEY, SVGEGT. CDR3 length: 15 residues. Trimming took off 2 bases at V and 5 bases at J, with 13 bases between the two ends. The CDR3 protein is CASSYTGGGHNEQFF. CDR3 nucleotide sequence: TGTGCCAGCAGTTACACTGGCGGGGGCCACAATGAGCAGTTCTTC.

This clone was counted a few times. V gene TRBV9 combines with J gene TRBJ1-5; D possibly corresponds to TRBD1 (6 bases). V shed 3 bases and J shed 6 bases, with 10 bases lying between them. This CDR3 contains 13 residues. Germline V gives CDR1 SGDLS, CDR2 YYNGEE. CDR3 region: CASSAGVSQPQHF. The CDR3 coding sequence is TGTGCCAGCAGCGCAGGGGTGAGTCAGCCCCAGCATTTT.

The V gene is TRBV24-1, the J gene TRBJ2-5, with TRBD2 matching 16 bases. From germline, CDR1 is KGHDR and CDR2 SFDVKD. This CDR3 is built from 18 residues. Unmatched junction bases numbered 8, after V lost 3 bases and J lost 5 bases. The CDR3 is CATSDPGTSGGAGETQYF. In nucleotides, the CDR3 is TGTGCCACCAGTGATCCCGGGACTAGCGGGGGGGCCGGGGAGACCCAGTACTTC.